This paragraph reports one TCR beta chain. The antigen remains unidentified. One junction end disagrees with the germline gene, perhaps due to a read error. The sample belongs to a study of T-cell memory formation after mild COVID-19. For the study at large: Largely, TCR clusters stayed within a single donor. Study results and caveats: Contracting CD4+ clones lay largely in CM and EM, with CD8+ ones residing in EMRA. Balance between CD4 and CD8 was seen in clones contracting day 15 to 85, and a CD4+ lean was seen in later expanders.

The CDR3 is made up of 13 amino acids. With constant-segment primers, 5'RACE yielded cDNA libraries of TCR alpha and TCR beta that carried sample barcodes and UMIs. TCRdb used MiXCR to reprocess the 5' RACE reads, holding one entry per CDR3 protein. The repertoire has about 470,000 distinct CDR3 sequences, about 23% of them found once; the top ten carry around 13%. The chain recombines TRBV12-3 or TRBV12-4 with TRBJ2-1; D is uncertain. The material sequenced was PBMCs or a T cell subset sorted from them (not recorded which). This TCR was sampled from an adult woman who had mild COVID-19 (a few samples of this study predate the infection). Cell type and time point are not known. The CDR3 reads CASSLRALDEQLF. The CDR3 region has the DNA TGTGCCAGCAGTTTACGGGCACTCGATGAGCAGTTATTC.